Listed below are T cell receptor beta chains from one sample, sequenced in a study of OX40 agonist ivuxolimab in advanced cancers. Repertoires were generated with immunoSEQ multiplex PCR, while TCRdb's copy carries only in-frame clones and drops some. The sample holds about 79,000 clones, around 92% seen once. Material: CD4+ or CD8+ T cells sorted from blood, obtained in a trial of the OX40 agonist ivuxolimab. These receptors originate from an adult with an advanced solid tumor such as melanoma, head and neck, liver or kidney cancer. CDR3s include the opening cysteine and the closing phenylalanine or tryptophan. D genes are given only for firm matches. The size of a clone is reported for some rows only, either as once, few or many, or as a class for expanded clones.

D	V	J	size	DNA	CDR3
TRBD2	TRBV4-2	TRBJ2-1	.	TGTGCCAGCAGCCATGGACTAGAGGCCAATGAGCAGTTCTTC	CASSHGLEANEQFF
TRBD1	TRBV13	TRBJ2-5	.	TGTGCCAGCAGTGGCCAGTCGGACAGGATGAGGGAGACCCAGTACTTC	CASSGQSDRMRETQYF
TRBD1	TRBV6-6	TRBJ2-4	.	TGTGCCAGCAGACAGGGGATGAACATTCAGTACTTC	CASRQGMNIQYF
TRBD2	TRBV27	TRBJ2-1	.	TGTGCCAGCAGTTTCCTCGGACTAGCGGGGGGCTGGGACAATGAGCAGTTCTTC	CASSFLGLAGGWDNEQFF
.	TRBV4-3	TRBJ2-7	.	TGCGCCAGCAGCCAAGATTTGGGGTTCGCATTCTACGAGCAGTACTTC	CASSQDLGFAFYEQYF
.	TRBV19	TRBJ2-6	.	TGTGCCAGTAGTGGCCGCTCTGGGGCCAACGTCCTGACTTTC	CASSGRSGANVLTF
TRBD1	TRBV30	TRBJ2-7	.	TGTGCCTGGAGTGTACGACAGGGGACAGCAAGTCTCGGCGAGCAGTACTTC	CAWSVRQGTASLGEQYF
TRBD2	TRBV11-2	TRBJ2-3	.	TGTGCCATCCCCCCCAGGGGGACTAGCAGAAATTTT	CAIPPRGTSRNF
.	TRBV14	TRBJ2-2	.	TGTGCCAGCAGCCAAGATTGGAGGACCGGGGAGCTGTTTTTT	CASSQDWRTGELFF
.	TRBV7-9	TRBJ1-2	once	TGTGCCAGCAGTAACTTCGACAACTATGGCTACACCTTC	CASSNFDNYGYTF
.	TRBV6-4	TRBJ1-5	.	TGTGCCAGCAGTCCGGACCCGGGGGCTCAGCCCCAGCATTTT	CASSPDPGAQPQHF
.	TRBV10-3	TRBJ1-5	.	TGTGCCATCAGTGCAAGGACAGCAGATCAGCCCCAGCATTTT	CAISARTADQPQHF
.	TRBV6-1	TRBJ1-1	.	TGTGCCAGCAGCCTCGGAGGTCCTGAAGCTTTCTTT	CASSLGGPEAFF
TRBD2	TRBV5-1	TRBJ2-3	.	TGCGCCAGCAGCCAAGAAAGCGGGGGCACAGATACGCAGTATTTT	CASSQESGGTDTQYF
.	TRBV6-5	TRBJ2-5	.	TGTGCCAGCACCCTTGGGTTCGGGTTCCAAGAGACCCAGTACTTC	CASTLGFGFQETQYF
.	TRBV5-5	TRBJ1-2	.	TGTGCCAGCAGCTTGGCGGATTTTTCCTCTTATGGCTACACCTTC	CASSLADFSSYGYTF
.	TRBV6-1	TRBJ1-1	.	TGTGCCAGCAGTGAATCGCGGGCGTGGACTGAAGCTTTCTTT	CASSESRAWTEAFF
.	TRBV9	TRBJ2-2	.	TGTGCCAGCAGCGTAGACGGGGGGAACACCGGGGAGCTGTTTTTT	CASSVDGGNTGELFF
.	TRBV5-1	TRBJ2-1	.	TGCGCCAGCAGCAACTACTTTCGAGGGGGTCGAAATGAGCAGTTCTTC	CASSNYFRGGRNEQFF
.	TRBV2	TRBJ1-1	.	TGTGCCACCCGGGGAGTTGAAGCTTTCTTT	CATRGVEAFF
.	TRBV9	TRBJ1-3	.	TGTGCCAGTCAGGGTACGCACTCTGGAAACACCATATATTTT	CASQGTHSGNTIYF
.	TRBV25-1	TRBJ2-3	.	TGTGCCAGCACCAACGCGGTAGTAGAGACAGATACGCAGTATTTT	CASTNAVVETDTQYF
TRBD1	TRBV4-3	TRBJ1-2	.	TGCGCCAGCAGCCAAGCGGGCTCTACAGGGGGCCTAGCCTATGGCTACACCTTC	CASSQAGSTGGLAYGYTF
.	TRBV7-9	TRBJ2-7	.	TGTGCCAGCAGCTTAAACAGACAGTTCCACGAGCAGTACTTC	CASSLNRQFHEQYF
.	TRBV7-2	TRBJ1-1	.	TGTGCCAGCAGCCCCGGGGGGGGGCTCATGAACACTGAAGCTTTCTTT	CASSPGGGLMNTEAFF
TRBD1	TRBV4-1	TRBJ1-6	.	TGCGCCAGCAGCCAAGAGGTCACAGGGGGCTATAATTCACCCCTCCACTTT	CASSQEVTGGYNSPLHF
.	TRBV2	TRBJ1-1	.	TGTGCCAGCAGTGTCAGAGGGCCCACTGAAGCTTTCTTT	CASSVRGPTEAFF
TRBD1	TRBV9	TRBJ1-2	once	TGTGCCAGCAGTCTACAGGGGGCACCCCCCTATGGCTACACCTTC	CASSLQGAPPYGYTF
.	TRBV5-1	TRBJ2-7	.	TGCGCCAGCAGCCTGAGTGGACGGGACGAGCAGTACTTC	CASSLSGRDEQYF
.	TRBV27	TRBJ1-2	few	TGTGCCAGCAGTTGGGGGTTTAACTATGGCTACACCTTC	CASSWGFNYGYTF
.	TRBV20-1	TRBJ2-1	.	TGCAGTGGGGTCTACTACAATGAGCAGTTCTTC	CSGVYYNEQFF
.	TRBV19	TRBJ1-3	.	TGTGCCAGTACCCCTTCCGGCGCGGGGGTGCCTGGAAACACCATATATTTT	CASTPSGAGVPGNTIYF
.	TRBV27	TRBJ2-3	.	TGTGCCAGCAGTTTAGGAACTACTAGCACAGATACGCAGTATTTT	CASSLGTTSTDTQYF
TRBD2	TRBV7-8	TRBJ2-7	.	TGTGCCAGCAGCATGACTAGCTCATACTACGAGCAGTACTTC	CASSMTSSYYEQYF
.	TRBV4-2	TRBJ2-1	.	TGTGCCAGCAGCCATCTGGCGGGGACCTACAATGAGCAGTTCTTC	CASSHLAGTYNEQFF
.	TRBV6-5	TRBJ2-1	.	TGTGCCAGCAGTATTAGCTCCTACAATGAGCAGTTCTTC	CASSISSYNEQFF
TRBD1	TRBV19	TRBJ1-2	.	TGTGCCAGTAGTCCTGACAGGGTGAGGTATGGCTACACCTTC	CASSPDRVRYGYTF
TRBD1	TRBV27	TRBJ1-1	.	TGTGCCAGCAGTCCCCAGACAGGGATCGGGACTGAAGCTTTCTTT	CASSPQTGIGTEAFF
.	TRBV27	TRBJ1-4	.	TGTGCCAGCACCCGGACGGCAACTAATGAAAAACTGTTTTTT	CASTRTATNEKLFF